These T cell receptor beta chains were read from a single sample in a study of blood T cell repertoires in COVID-19. Using immunoSEQ multiplex PCR, the repertoire was profiled, and TCRdb retains in-frame clones only, with some absent. The sample contains approximately 52,000 clones, over 75% of which appear only once. Sequencing was done on a sample of peripheral blood. These receptors all come from a man between 65 and 85 years old with acute or convalescent COVID-19. Both conserved end residues are part of each CDR3. D genes are given only for firm matches. Expanded clones get a size class; other rows say once, few or many, or leave the size out.

>TRBJ2-3|TRBV24-1|once|NA
TGTGCCACCTCCTGGGCCCAGACAGATACGCAGTATTTT
CATSWAQTDTQYF
>TRBJ2-5|TRBV5-1|NA|TRBD1
TGCGCCAGCAGTCGGGACAGCTCCCAAGAGACCCAGTACTTC
CASSRDSSQETQYF
>TRBJ2-3|TRBV18|NA|TRBD2
TGTGCCAGCTCACCAAATGCGGGGGGTGGCACAGATACGCAGTATTTT
CASSPNAGGGTDTQYF
>TRBJ2-1|TRBV3-1/TRBV3-2|NA|TRBD2
TGTGCCAGCAGCCAGATCACCCCCACTAGCGGGGGGGCCCATGAGCAGTTCTTC
CASSQITPTSGGAHEQFF
>TRBJ1-2|TRBV18|NA|NA
TGTGCCAGCTCACTAAAGACAGGTCCTCGGTATGGCTACACCTTC
CASSLKTGPRYGYTF
>TRBJ2-5|TRBV2|NA|NA
TGTGCCAGCAGTGACGGACAGCCACAAGAGACCCAGTACTTC
CASSDGQPQETQYF
>TRBJ2-5|TRBV20-1|NA|NA
TGCAGTGCTAGTGCTACAGGGCAGCAAGAGACCCAGTACTTC
CSASATGQQETQYF
>TRBJ2-5|TRBV11-3|NA|TRBD2
TGTGCCAGCAGCGCCCGGACTAGTTCGGAGACCCAGTACTTC
CASSARTSSETQYF
>TRBJ2-2|TRBV6-2/TRBV6-3|NA|TRBD1
TGTGCCAGCAGTACTCCGGGACAGGGAAGGTACACCGGGGAGCTGTTTTTT
CASSTPGQGRYTGELFF
>TRBJ1-2|TRBV25-1|NA|NA
TGTGCCAGCAGTGTGAGGCAGATTAACTATGGCTACACCTTC
CASSVRQINYGYTF
>TRBJ1-1|TRBV6-4|NA|TRBD1
TGTGCCAGCAGTGACGGCCCAGGGGGAAGGGGCACTGAAGCTTTCTTT
CASSDGPGGRGTEAFF
>TRBJ2-3|TRBV5-1|NA|NA
TGCGCCAGCAGCTTGGCCTGGGCCGAGGATACGCAGTATTTT
CASSLAWAEDTQYF
>TRBJ2-6|TRBV4-1|NA|NA
TGCGCCAGCAGCCAAGCAGGGCAGAGATCGGGGGCCAACGTCCTGACTTTC
CASSQAGQRSGANVLTF
>TRBJ1-1|TRBV7-9|NA|NA
TGTGCCAGCAGCTTATTCGGCGGGCCTGAAGCTTTCTTT
CASSLFGGPEAFF
>TRBJ1-6|TRBV6-5|NA|TRBD1
TGTGCCAGCAGTACGGACAGGGTTAATTCACCCCTCCACTTT
CASSTDRVNSPLHF
>TRBJ1-5|TRBV20-1|NA|NA
TGCAGTGCTAGTAAGAGCGGGGGGCGAGCGAGCAATCAGCCCCAGCATTTT
CSASKSGGRASNQPQHF